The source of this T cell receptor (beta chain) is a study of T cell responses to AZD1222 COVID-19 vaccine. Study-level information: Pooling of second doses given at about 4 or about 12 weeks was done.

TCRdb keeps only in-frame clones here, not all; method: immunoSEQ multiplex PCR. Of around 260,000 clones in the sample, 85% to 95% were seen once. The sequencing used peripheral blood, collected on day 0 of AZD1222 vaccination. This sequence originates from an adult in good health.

CDR3 coding DNA: TGTGCCAGCACCCTTGGGGCGGAGAATGAAGCTTTCTTT. Protein: CASTLGAENEAFF. The chain is built from TRBV28 and TRBJ1-1; maybe TRBD1 (5 bases). Germline V gene lookup returns CDR1 MDHEN and CDR2 SYDVKM. Trimming took 7 bases from V and 7 from J, leaving 16 bases between them. The CDR3 runs to 13 residues.